Below are 23 T cell receptor beta chains sequenced from a single sample in a study of shared clonotypes between healthy human individuals. Assay: immunoSEQ multiplex PCR; the TCRdb copy retains only in-frame clones and omits some. The sample lists around 2,000,000 clones, 85% to 95% occurring once. CD45RO-negative CD8 cells positively selected for CCR7 made up the naive population, which excluded terminally differentiated effector memory CD45RA+ cells. What was sequenced was naive CD8+ T cells sorted from blood. These receptor sequences come from a man aged 18 to 29 in good health.

The V call is TRBV29-1, the J call TRBJ1-1, with D possibly being TRBD1 (6 bases). CDR1 is SQVTM, CDR2 ANQGSEA, per germline. The CDR3 consists of 12 residues. Trimming cost V 5 bases and J 7 bases, with 14 bases left between them. This chain's CDR3 is CSVWQGNSEAFF. The CDR3 DNA follows: TGCAGCGTTTGGCAGGGGAATAGTGAAGCTTTCTTT.

The gene calls are TRBV29-1 and TRBJ2-1; 8 bases line up with TRBD2. The germline CDR1 and CDR2 sequences are SQVTM and ANQGSEA. V lost 3 bases and J lost 1; bases outside the gene matches: 5. CDR3 length equals 15 residues. CDR3 in amino acids: CSVDGTSLSYNEQFF. The CDR3 DNA sequence: TGCAGCGTTGATGGGACTAGTTTGTCCTACAATGAGCAGTTCTTC.

The rearrangement uses TRBV5-1 and TRBJ1-1; D remains ambiguous. V shed 4 bases and J shed 1 base, with 8 bases lying between them. The germline gives CDR1 SGHRS, CDR2 YFSETQ. This CDR3 contains 13 residues. The CDR3: CASSENENTEAFF. In DNA, the CDR3 is TGCGCCAGCAGCGAGAACGAGAACACTGAAGCTTTCTTT.

This clone was observed a few times. Within the sample, other DNA sequences also encode this same CDR3. The V gene is TRBV5-6, the J gene TRBJ1-2, with no clear D. The CDR3 consists of 12 residues. Between the trimmed V and J ends, which lost 0 bases and 4 bases, there was a span of 4 bases. Looked up from germline, CDR1 is SGHDT and CDR2 is YYEEEE. In DNA, the CDR3 is TGTGCCAGCAGCTTGGGGGGCTATGGCTACACCTTC. This sequence encodes CASSLGGYGYTF. The full variable domain, completed using reference TRBV5-6 and TRBJ1-2, is DAGVTQSPTHLIKTRGQQVTLRCSPKSGHDTVSWYQQALGQGPQFIFQYYEEEERQRGNFPDRFSGHQFPNYSSELNVNALLLGDSALYLCASSLGGYGYTFGSGTRLTVV.

This clone appeared a single time. V is TRBV5-1 and J is TRBJ2-1; possibly TRBD2 for D (6 bases). Germline V CDR1 and CDR2: SGHRS, YFSETQ. V lost 3 bases, J lost 9 bases, and 13 bases lay in between. The CDR3 length is 13 residues. CDR3 DNA sequence: TGCGCCAGCAGCTGGGACTTTCGGGGTGAGCAGTTCTTC. It translates to CASSWDFRGEQFF. The entire variable domain, with the rest obtained from reference TRBV5-1 and TRBJ2-1, is as follows: KAGVTQTPRYLIKTRGQQVTLSCSPISGHRSVSWYQQTPGQGLQFLFEYFSETQRNKGNFPGRFSGRQFSNSRSEMNVSTLELGDSALYLCASSWDFRGEQFFGPGTRLTVL.

The chain uses TRBV5-6 and TRBJ2-7; D gene unclear. This CDR3 spans 14 amino acids. Trimming shortened V by 6 bases and J by 2 bases, and 15 bases separated the two germline ends. In germline, CDR1 is SGHDT, CDR2 YYEEEE. The CDR3 DNA is TGTGCCAGCATCATAGGGAACTCAACCTACGAGCAGTACTTC. Amino acids: CASIIGNSTYEQYF.

The genes are TRBV7-9 and TRBJ1-2; D possibly corresponds to TRBD1 (5 bases). CDR3 size: 15 residues. With 2 bases removed from V and 6 bases from J, the gap between germline ends came to 16 bases. Germline V gene lookup returns CDR1 SEHNR and CDR2 FQNEAQ (reference sequence). The CDR3 protein is CASSLYETGTNGYTF. The CDR3 coding sequence is TGTGCCAGCAGCTTATACGAGACCGGGACTAATGGCTACACCTTC.

The chain joins TRBV2 to TRBJ2-7, with D possibly matching TRBD2 (6 bases). The V and J ends lost 2 bases and 2 bases respectively, with 10 bases between them. Germline V gene data show CDR1 as SNHLY and CDR2 as FYNNEI. This CDR3 has 14 residues. DNA of the CDR3: TGTGCCAGCAGTGAAACGGGGGTGGCCTACGAGCAGTACTTC. Its protein is CASSETGVAYEQYF.

The rearrangement uses TRBV19 and TRBJ2-1; 7 bases line up with TRBD1. Germline V lookup: CDR1 LNHDA, CDR2 SQIVND (reference sequence). Trimming cost V 6 bases and J 4 bases; bases outside gene matches: 6. CDR3 size: 14 residues. The CDR3 spells CASRIDRDYNEQFF. The CDR3 coding sequence is TGTGCCAGTAGAATCGACAGGGATTACAATGAGCAGTTCTTC.

This rearrangement joins TRBV30 to TRBJ1-1; 8 bases are a match to TRBD1. CDR1 is GTSNPN, CDR2 SVGIG, per germline (reference sequence). The CDR3 has 15 residues. V was pared by 0 bases and J by 0 bases, with 3 bases of the junction left unmatched. The CDR3 sequence is CAWSVGQGMNTEAFF. CDR3 bases: TGTGCCTGGAGTGTCGGACAGGGAATGAACACTGAAGCTTTCTTT.

This clone came up once. The chain links TRBV23-1 to TRBJ2-7; D is unclear. TRBV23-1 is classed as an ORF, of uncertain function. This CDR3 is built from 14 residues. The germline V and J ends were trimmed by 1 base and 3 bases, with 10 bases remaining between them. This CDR3 is CASSQYGHLYEQYF. CDR3 nucleotides: TGCGCCAGCAGTCAATACGGTCATCTCTACGAGCAGTACTTC.

The chain carries TRBV7-6 and TRBJ2-1, with D tentatively TRBD1 (7 bases). V was clipped by 4 bases and J by 3 bases, with 19 bases between them. CDR3 length: 17 residues. Germline lookup yields CDR1 SGHVS and CDR2 FNYEAQ. The CDR3 coding sequence is TGTGCCAGCAGCTCCACAATGGAGGGGGCCGTCTACAATGAGCAGTTCTTC. This encodes CASSSTMEGAVYNEQFF.

As DNA, the CDR3 is TGTGCCAGCAGTGGGAGGGACAGCCCCTACGAGCAGTACTTC. Residues: CASSGRDSPYEQYF. V is TRBV6-1 and J is TRBJ2-7; possible D gene TRBD1, 7 bases. The CDR3 totals 14 residues. V was trimmed by 4 bases and J by 2 bases, leaving 12 bases between them. Germline CDR1 MNHNS, CDR2 SASEGT.

The gene calls are TRBV7-9 and TRBJ2-7; D unresolved. In germline, CDR1 is SEHNR, CDR2 FQNEAQ (reference sequence). The CDR3 length is 11 residues. Between the trimmed V and J ends, which lost 5 bases and 5 bases, there was a span of 7 bases. The DNA of the CDR3 is TGTGCCAGCAGCGGAACTAACGAGCAGTACTTC. Protein: CASSGTNEQYF.

Points on this clone: Additional DNA sequences in this sample encode the identical CDR3. The V gene is TRBV13, the J gene TRBJ2-1, with 10 nucleotides matching TRBD2. The germline V gene encodes CDR1 PRHDT and CDR2 FYEKMQ (reference sequence). The V and J ends lost 2 bases and 4 bases, in that order; junction bases with no gene match: 2. The CDR3 is 15 residues long. The CDR3 spells CASSLRTSGYNEQFF. The CDR3 bases are TGTGCCAGCAGCTTACGGACTAGCGGATACAATGAGCAGTTCTTC.

The chain combines TRBV4-1 with TRBJ2-7; D gene uncertain. The germline V gene has CDR1 MGHRA and CDR2 YSYEKL. The CDR3 totals 15 residues. V lost 1 base and J 0 bases, leaving 10 bases between the germline ends. The CDR3 protein is CASSQGPAPSYEQYF. CDR3 sequence (DNA): TGCGCCAGCAGCCAAGGGCCAGCGCCCTCCTACGAGCAGTACTTC.

As for this clone: This CDR3 is also generated by other DNA sequences in the sample. This rearrangement joins TRBV6-5 to TRBJ2-7, with 10 bases matching TRBD2. Germline V gene lookup returns CDR1 MNHEY and CDR2 SVGAGI. This CDR3 has 15 amino acids. J lost 3 bases, V lost 2 bases, and 4 bases had no gene match. The CDR3: CASSYGLAGDYEQYF. The CDR3 DNA reads TGTGCCAGCAGTTACGGGCTAGCGGGGGACTACGAGCAGTACTTC.

The chain joins TRBV5-1 to TRBJ2-7; no definite D call. This CDR3 is 15 amino acids long. Trimming took off 4 bases at V and 5 bases at J, with 19 bases between the two ends. Germline V gives CDR1 SGHRS, CDR2 YFSETQ. The CDR3 DNA reads TGCGCCAGCAGCCCCGAAGGAGTATATCTCAACGAGCAGTACTTC. Translated, it gives CASSPEGVYLNEQYF.

The genes are TRBV2 and TRBJ2-3; the match to TRBD1 covers 9 bases. This CDR3 contains 16 residues. Germline CDR1 SNHLY, CDR2 FYNNEI. Germline trimming cut 7 bases from V and 3 bases from J; bases unmatched to any gene: 11. The DNA for the CDR3 is TGTGCCAGCATCGACCCCCGGACAGGGGCAACAGATACGCAGTATTTT. This sequence encodes CASIDPRTGATDTQYF. The full variable domain, rest sourced from reference TRBV2 and TRBJ2-3, is EPEVTQTPSHQVTQMGQEVILRCVPISNHLYFYWYRQILGQKVEFLVSFYNNEISEKSEIFDDQFSVERPDGSNFTLKIRSTKLEDSAMYFCASIDPRTGATDTQYFGPGTRLTVL.

The chain links TRBV7-8 to TRBJ2-1, with 11 bases fitting TRBD2. Trimming cost V 1 base and J 6 bases; bases outside gene matches: 5. CDR1 is SGHVS, CDR2 FQNEAQ, per germline. This CDR3 is 16 amino acids long. CDR3 in amino acids: CASSLGASGGSNEQFF. In DNA form, the CDR3 reads TGTGCCAGCAGCTTAGGGGCTAGCGGGGGGTCCAATGAGCAGTTCTTC.

The chain is built from TRBV4-1 and TRBJ1-1; no clear D. The CDR3 is 13 amino acids. Germline V gene lookup returns CDR1 MGHRA and CDR2 YSYEKL. Trimming left V 9 bases short and J 0 bases short, with 11 bases between. The CDR3 bases are TGCGCCAGTGGCGGATTTTTGAACACTGAAGCTTTCTTT. Its protein product is CASGGFLNTEAFF.

The chain has TRBV7-9 and TRBJ1-3; D unclear. CDR3 length: 11 residues. Germline V CDR1 and CDR2: SEHNR, FQNEAQ (reference sequence). Trimming shortened V by 4 bases and J by 9 bases, and 7 bases separated the two germline ends. CDR3 bases: TGTGCCAGCAGCTCAGTGGGCACCATATATTTT. Its translation: CASSSVGTIYF.

The chain employs TRBV28 and TRBJ1-4; D not certain. V lost 5 bases and J 5 bases, leaving 15 bases between the germline ends. The CDR3 spans 15 residues. Germline CDR1 reads MDHEN; CDR2 reads SYDVKM. The CDR3, as DNA: TGTGCCAGCAGTACAACTCGCAGGAGCAATGAAAAACTGTTTTTT. This gives the protein CASSTTRRSNEKLFF.